A single sample gave rise to the 6 T cell receptor beta chains below, sequenced in a study of CD8 T cells in Susac syndrome. RNA totalling about 0.45 to 1 ug underwent reverse transcription with random hexamers. TCRdb independently ran MiXCR on the immunoSEQ multiplex PCR reads; one entry per CDR3 protein. This table has some 190,000 distinct CDR3 sequences, under 95% appearing once. Sequencing was done on a sample of CD4+ T cells from PBMCs. The receptors shown here come from a human donor in good health.

The chain recombines TRBV28 with TRBJ1-2; TRBD1 agrees at 8 bases. Germline-derived CDR1 and CDR2 are MDHEN and SYDVKM. With 2 bases clipped from V and 8 bases from J, the junction kept 4 bases outside the gene matches. The CDR3 contains 13 residues. Here the CDR3 DNA reads TGTGCCAGCAGTTTACAGGGGGCGAAAGGCTACACCTTC. Encoded protein: CASSLQGAKGYTF.

The genes are TRBV5-4 and TRBJ2-1; D unclear. The ends were cut back, 4 bases at V and 0 bases at J, with 11 bases in the middle. CDR3 length: 15 residues. CDR1 is SGHNT, CDR2 YYREEE, per germline (reference sequence). The CDR3 DNA is TGTGCCAGCAGCCCCTCCCGAAACTCCTACAATGAGCAGTTCTTC. It encodes CASSPSRNSYNEQFF.

The gene calls are TRBV3-1 and TRBJ2-7; D is ambiguous. This CDR3 is 12 amino acids long. CDR1 LGHDT and CDR2 YNNKEL come from the germline V gene (reference sequence). The germline V and J ends were trimmed by 3 bases and 5 bases, with 8 bases remaining between them. The CDR3 loop is CASSHLGNEQYF. Here the CDR3 DNA reads TGTGCCAGCAGCCACCTCGGAAACGAGCAGTACTTC.

The chain employs TRBV6-6 and TRBJ2-2; 7 bases line up with TRBD2. Germline V gene sequence: CDR1 MNHNY, CDR2 SVGAGI (reference sequence). V trimming: 11 bases; J trimming: 4 bases; junction bases outside the gene matches: 10. This CDR3 is built from 14 residues. The CDR3 DNA is TGTGCCGCCGAGGGAGGGCTGGGCACCGGGGAGCTGTTTTTT. Its translation is CAAEGGLGTGELFF.

The chain carries TRBV7-9 and TRBJ2-5, with D maybe TRBD1 (6 bases). The CDR3 is 13 residues long. Germline V gene lookup returns CDR1 SEHNR and CDR2 FQNEAQ (reference sequence). Trimming shortened V by 5 bases and J by 3 bases, and 10 bases separated the two germline ends. The CDR3 sequence: CASSRRQEETQYF. The CDR3 nucleotides read TGTGCCAGCAGCCGAAGACAGGAAGAGACCCAGTACTTC.

This chain uses TRBV12-3 or TRBV12-4 with TRBJ2-3; perhaps TRBD1 as D (5 bases). The V end lost 8 bases, the J end lost 7 bases, and 16 bases lay between the germline ends. The CDR3 spans 13 residues. CDR3 amino acids: CASGAGPQYTQYF. CDR3 sequence (DNA): TGTGCCAGCGGGGCAGGTCCACAATATACGCAGTATTTT.